These 10 T cell receptor beta chains came from one sample sequenced in a study of shared clonotypes between healthy human individuals. Libraries were prepared by immunoSEQ multiplex PCR; TCRdb keeps only in-frame clonotypes and omits some of them. The sample yields roughly 2 million clones, 90% to 96% seen once. Material: naive CD4+ T cells sorted from blood. Indicated subset: CD45RA+ positively selected. Every receptor here comes from a man aged 18 to 30 in good health.

The genes are TRBV5-4 and TRBJ2-1; 8 bases are shared with TRBD1. After removal of 2 bases from V and 9 bases from J, the junction contained 4 bases not matched to a gene. Germline V gene lookup returns CDR1 SGHNT and CDR2 YYREEE (reference sequence). The CDR3 totals 13 residues. The CDR3 is CASSLQGGIEQFF. CDR3 bases: TGTGCCAGCAGCTTACAGGGGGGCATTGAGCAGTTCTTC.

In the case of this clone: Other DNA sequences of this sample code for an identical CDR3. The V and J genes are TRBV25-1 and TRBJ2-1; D remains unclear. The germline CDR1 and CDR2 sequences are MGHDK and SYGVNS. Trimming pared 3 bases from V and 7 bases from J, leaving 10 bases between. There are 13 residues in the CDR3. The CDR3 nucleotides read TGTGCCAGCAGTGAGCCAGGCTTGAATGAGCAGTTCTTC. It codes for CASSEPGLNEQFF.

This chain joins TRBV21-1 and TRBJ2-5. TRBV21-1 is marked as a pseudogene. This CDR3 has 13 amino acids. The chain's CDR3 is CAPRQGPQETQYF. The CDR3 DNA reads TGTGCCCCCCGCCAGGGACCCCAAGAGACCCAGTACTTC.

This clone was seen just once. The same CDR3 is also encoded by other DNA sequences in this sample. The chain is built from TRBV27 and TRBJ2-3; tentatively, D is TRBD2 (6 bases). Germline V gene lookup returns CDR1 MNHEY and CDR2 SMNVEV (reference sequence). CDR3 size: 14 residues. The V end lost 4 bases, the J end lost 3 bases, and 11 bases lay between the germline ends. The CDR3 protein is CASSWGRETDTQYF. CDR3 nucleotides: TGTGCCAGCAGTTGGGGACGGGAGACAGATACGCAGTATTTT.

The chain uses TRBV19 and TRBJ2-7, with 8 nucleotides matching TRBD1. The germline gives CDR1 LNHDA, CDR2 SQIVND (reference sequence). The J segment lost 6 bases and the V segment lost 4 bases, leaving 14 bases of the junction unmatched. The CDR3 has 16 residues. CDR3 DNA sequence: TGTGCCAGTAGTACCGGACAGGGTTACTTCCCGGGCGAGCAGTACTTC. It translates to CASSTGQGYFPGEQYF.

V is TRBV7-2 and J is TRBJ2-7, with 12 bases matching TRBD2. The CDR3 has 15 amino acids. J gave up 4 bases and V 1 base, and 2 bases lay outside the gene matches. Germline V gives CDR1 SGHTA, CDR2 FQGNSA. CDR3 protein: CASSLETSGRYEQYF. In DNA form, the CDR3 reads TGTGCCAGCAGCTTAGAAACTAGCGGGAGGTACGAGCAGTACTTC.

The gene calls are TRBV12-5 and TRBJ2-3; 12 nucleotides agree with TRBD1. This CDR3 has 15 residues. V lost 3 bases, J lost 7 bases, and 5 bases stayed unmatched. The germline V gene has CDR1 LGHNT and CDR2 FRNRAP. The DNA of the CDR3 is TGTGCTAGTGGTTTTGGGACAGGGGGCATGAATACGCAGTATTTT. Its protein is CASGFGTGGMNTQYF. The full variable domain, in which reference TRBV12-5 and TRBJ2-3 provide the parts outside the CDR3, is DARVTQTPRHKVTEMGQEVTMRCQPILGHNTVFWYRQTMMQGLELLAYFRNRAPLDDSGMPKDRFSAEMPDATLATLKIQPSEPRDSAVYFCASGFGTGGMNTQYFGPGTRLTVL.

The chain has TRBV7-8 and TRBJ2-7, with 8 bases that match TRBD1. The germline V gene encodes CDR1 SGHVS and CDR2 FQNEAQ. The V and J ends lost 1 base and 3 bases, in that order; junction bases with no gene match: 5. The CDR3 loop spans 15 amino acids. Here the CDR3 reads CASSLEQGAYYEQYF. Written as DNA, the CDR3 is TGTGCCAGCAGCTTAGAGCAGGGGGCTTACTACGAGCAGTACTTC.

The chain carries TRBV4-2 and TRBJ2-6, with no clear D. The CDR3 extends over 14 amino acids. Trimming removed 4 bases from V and 2 bases from J, with 6 bases in between. Germline lookup yields CDR1 LGHNA and CDR2 YNFKEQ. For the CDR3, the DNA is TGTGCCAGCAGCCCAGAACCTGGGGCCAACGTCCTGACTTTC. This codes for CASSPEPGANVLTF.

The chain uses TRBV5-4 and TRBJ2-7; D not resolved. The CDR3 totals 14 residues. The germline V and J ends were trimmed by 4 bases and 0 bases, with 11 bases remaining between them. Germline lookup yields CDR1 SGHNT and CDR2 YYREEE (reference sequence). CDR3 sequence (DNA): TGTGCCAGCAGCACCACCCCAGACTCCTACGAGCAGTACTTC. It codes for CASSTTPDSYEQYF.